This T cell receptor beta chain emerged from a study of CD4 T cells in relation to SARS-CoV-2 and coronaviruses. About this clone itself: Its specificity is not known.

Unexposed donor CD4+ T cells date from about 2011-2018, before the COVID-19 pandemic. Whole-study results and caveats: In roughly 60% of donors, memory CD4+ clonotypes crossrecognized SARS-CoV-2 and at least one common cold coronavirus spike.

Trimming took off 6 bases at V and 8 bases at J, with 14 bases between the two ends. Germline CDR1 MNHEY, CDR2 SMNVEV (reference sequence). The CDR3 loop spans 13 amino acids. Sequencing was performed with immunoSEQ multiplex PCR; in TCRdb, only in-frame clones are kept and a portion is missing. The sample consists of around 65,000 clones, 85% to 90% of them appearing once. Sequencing input: memory CD4+ T cells from PBMCs. The TCR was taken from a human donor in good health. V is TRBV27 and J is TRBJ2-1; the D gene is possibly TRBD2 (5 bases). The CDR3 nucleotides are TGTGCCAGCAGACGAGGAAACGGGGATGAGCAGTTCTTC. It yields the protein CASRRGNGDEQFF.